The 10 T cell receptor beta chains listed next were all sequenced from one sample in a study. TCRdb re-analysed the 5' RACE reads in MiXCR, keeping a single row per CDR3 protein. The table includes some 54,000 distinct CDR3 sequences, 17% detected once. Sequenced: naive CD4+ T cells sorted from blood. Noted subset: naive CD4+ T cells, CD4+CD45RA+CD25-. The origin of the receptors is a female donor with breast cancer.

This clonotype was recorded a few times. CDR3 sequence reads: CASGRTGGGSSGDTQYF. As DNA, the CDR3 is TGTGCCAGCGGGAGGACAGGGGGCGGTTCCTCCGGCGATACGCAGTATTTT. The chain carries TRBV30 and TRBJ2-3, with 11 positions matching TRBD1. The CDR3 is made up of 17 amino acids. The V and J ends lost 8 bases and 6 bases, in that order; junction bases with no gene match: 19. CDR1 is GTSNPN and CDR2 is SVGIG in the germline V gene (reference sequence).

This clonotype was picked up a small number of times. The chain recombines TRBV7-9 with TRBJ2-1; TRBD2 matches at 8 bases. Losses at the gene ends were 6 bases for V and 6 bases for J; bases not matched to a gene: 10. The germline gives CDR1 SEHNR, CDR2 FQNEAQ (reference sequence). The CDR3 is made up of 15 amino acids. The CDR3 DNA follows: TGTGCCAGCAGGTACCCTCCGGGAGGGAGCAATGAGCAGTTCTTC. Its protein product is CASRYPPGGSNEQFF.

In regard to this clonotype: The missing conserved phenylalanine or tryptophan at the end of this CDR3 makes a read error likely. The CDR3 region has the DNA TGCAGTGCCGAAGAGGGAGTAGCGGGAGGTTTCGAGCAGTACTCC. This codes for CSAEEGVAGGFEQYS. The rearrangement links TRBV20-1 to TRBJ2-7, with TRBD2 identical over 10 bases. CDR3 length: 15 residues. Germline CDR1 reads DFQATT; CDR2 reads SNEGSKA (reference sequence). The junction had 14 bases not matched to a gene; V was cut back by 6 bases and J by 6 bases.

A word on this clonotype: Germline is not matched at one junction end, which may reflect a read error. This chain links TRBV28 with TRBJ2-1; 7 bases map to TRBD2. The length of the CDR3 is 15 residues. The germline V gene has CDR1 MDHEN and CDR2 SYDVKM. This chain's CDR3 is CVSSSPGLAYNEQFF. In DNA form, the CDR3 reads TGTGTCAGCAGTTCTCCAGGACTAGCCTACAATGAGCAGTTCTTC. Drawing the rest from reference TRBV28 and TRBJ2-1, the complete variable domain is DVKVTQSSRYLVKRTGEKVFLECVQDMDHENMFWYRQDPGLGLRLIYFSYDVKMKEKGDIPEGYSVSREKKERFSLILESASTNQTSMYLCVSSSPGLAYNEQFFGPGTRLTVL.

This clonotype was picked up a small number of times. The chain links TRBV4-2 to TRBJ1-5, with TRBD1 identical over 10 bases. CDR3 length equals 18 residues. Losses at the gene ends were 2 bases for V and 4 bases for J; bases not matched to a gene: 11. Germline-derived CDR1 and CDR2 are LGHNA and YNFKEQ. The CDR3 region is CASSQHTGTGVGNQPQHF. The CDR3 DNA follows: TGTGCCAGCAGCCAACATACCGGGACAGGGGTGGGAAATCAGCCCCAGCATTTT.

In its sample, this clonotype was seen once. Just one base apart from a much larger clone, this may be a read error. The chain links TRBV7-6 to TRBJ2-7; TRBD1 matches 7 bases. Germline trimming cut 5 bases from V and 2 bases from J; bases unmatched to any gene: 6. CDR3 length: 14 residues. From germline, CDR1 is SGHVS and CDR2 FNYEAQ. The CDR3 here is CASSNRQGAYEQYF. In nucleotides, the CDR3 is TGTGCCAGCAGCAATCGACAGGGAGCCTACGAGCAGTACTTC.

Remarks on this clonotype: Being one base from a much bigger clone, this may be a read error. The chain links TRBV29-1 to TRBJ1-1, with D possibly TRBD1 on 5 matching bases. This CDR3 region has 13 residues. V was shortened by 6 bases and J by 1 base, with 12 bases between the two germline ends. Germline V CDR1 and CDR2: SQVTM, ANQGSEA. CDR3 nucleotide sequence: TGCAGCGTCGTGAACCAGGGGAACACTGAAGCTTTCTTT. Amino acid sequence: CSVVNQGNTEAFF. The variable domain in full, with the rest retrieved from reference TRBV29-1 and TRBJ1-1, is SAVISQKPSRDICQRGTSLTIQCQVDSQVTMMFWYRQQPGQSLTLIATANQGSEATYESGFVIDKFPISRPNLTFSTLTVSNMSPEDSSIYLCSVVNQGNTEAFFGQGTRLTVV.

This clonotype was observed a handful of times. The chain uses TRBV7-6 and TRBJ2-1; D may match TRBD1 or TRBD2 (5 bases each). The V gene's germline CDR1 is SGHVS and CDR2 FNYEAQ. Trimming pared 1 base from V and 7 bases from J, leaving 20 bases between. The CDR3 runs to 17 residues. The CDR3: CASSLGALRGEHNEQFF. The CDR3 DNA reads as TGTGCCAGCAGCTTAGGGGCCCTGAGAGGGGAGCATAATGAGCAGTTCTTC.

This clonotype was recorded at least ten times. The genes are TRBV6-6 and TRBJ1-4; no definite D call. CDR3 length: 12 residues. Germline V lookup: CDR1 MNHNY, CDR2 SVGAGI (reference sequence). The V end was cut by 4 bases, the J end by 6 bases, with 6 bases between. The CDR3 DNA reads as TGTGCCAGCAGTTTATCGGATGAAAAACTGTTTTTT. Encoded protein: CASSLSDEKLFF.

This clonotype was observed a few times. The rearrangement uses TRBV7-9 and TRBJ1-2; no firm D call. The germline V gene encodes CDR1 SEHNR and CDR2 FQNEAQ (reference sequence). The CDR3 totals 13 residues. The V gene lost 2 bases and the J gene lost 5 bases, with 9 bases spanning the gap. The CDR3 DNA follows: TGTGCCAGCAGCTTACCCGATGAGTATGGCTACACCTTC. Translated: CASSLPDEYGYTF. Full variable domain (missing parts from reference TRBV7-9 and TRBJ1-2): DTGVSQNPRHKITKRGQNVTFRCDPISEHNRLYWYRQTLGQGPEFLTYFQNEAQLEKSRLLSDRFSAERPKGSFSTLEIQRTEQGDSAMYLCASSLPDEYGYTFGSGTRLTVV.